This TCR beta chain was obtained from a study of human T cells and chemical hapten exposure. Study details: Throughout a study of approximately 25 weeks, patients underwent weekly scalp administration of diphenylcyclopropenone doses.

TCRdb called the RACE reads again in MiXCR, with one record for every CDR3 protein. The table includes over 100,000 distinct CDR3 sequences, about 11% detected once. Time point specified: patch test 3, about 24 weeks after DPC sensitization. Documented treatment: therapeutic diphenylcyclopropenone sensitization with weekly scalp DPC. Each patch test followed a blood draw. Trimming took off 0 bases at V and 7 bases at J, with 16 bases between the two ends. The CDR3 is 15 amino acids. Germline CDR1 DFQATT, CDR2 SNEGSKA (reference sequence). On this clonotype itself: Its target is unknown.

General study results and limits: There was a positive correlation between PT1 expanded TCR counts and patch test score.

This clonotype was obtained from a woman between 50 and 59 years old with alopecia areata. Some clones in this sample may be carry-over from other donors' samples. The sequencing here drew on whole blood, taken in connection with sensitization to the hapten diphenylcyclopropenone (DPC). The chain links TRBV20-1 to TRBJ1-5, with D maybe TRBD1 (5 bases). CDR3 sequence: CSARDPLGQGQPQHF. CDR3 DNA sequence: TGCAGTGCTAGAGATCCCCTAGGGCAGGGCCAGCCCCAGCATTTT.